Below, 17 T cell receptor beta chains from the same sample are listed, as sequenced in a study of vaccination effects on CD4 cells after COVID-19. No antigen has been identified for these receptors. Measured with immunoSEQ multiplex PCR; TCRdb has only the in-frame clones, and not every one. This table has around 40,000 clones, about 70% appearing once. The culture ran for nine to eleven days, and then CD4+ T cells were isolated. Sequenced here: CD4+ T cells from PBMCs cultured without peptide, sampled before COVID-19 vaccination. All receptors come from a human donor who received a COVID-19 vaccine.

The V call is TRBV20-1, the J call TRBJ2-3; D might be TRBD2 (6 bases). Trimming shortened V by 3 bases and J by 1 base, and 14 bases separated the two germline ends. CDR1 and CDR2 (germline): DFQATT, SNEGSKA (reference sequence). The CDR3 loop spans 15 amino acids. Written as DNA, the CDR3 is TGCAGTGCTAGTCCGGCGGGCGGGGGCACAGATACGCAGTATTTT. Protein product: CSASPAGGGTDTQYF.

The CDR3 region has the DNA TGCGCCAGCAGCTTGGCCCCAGGGGACTATGGCTACACCTTC. It codes for CASSLAPGDYGYTF. The chain carries TRBV5-1 and TRBJ1-2; D possibly corresponds to TRBD1 (6 bases). Looked up from germline, CDR1 is SGHRS and CDR2 is YFSETQ. Between the trimmed V and J ends, which lost 0 bases and 3 bases, there was a span of 9 bases. The CDR3 runs to 14 residues.

In this sample, this clone turned up a few times. The J gene is TRBJ2-1, the V gene TRBV3-1 (or the pseudogene TRBV3-2); TRBD2 is a possible D gene (5 bases). Trimming pared 1 base from V and 14 bases from J, leaving 12 bases between. Germline assignment: CDR1 LGHDT and CDR2 YNNKEL (reference sequence). The CDR3 length is 12 residues. The CDR3 is CASSQGWYGEFF. DNA for the CDR3: TGTGCCAGCAGCCAAGGGTGGTACGGGGAGTTCTTC.

This clone came up a few times. The chain combines TRBV6-1 with TRBJ2-2; 7 bases are shared with TRBD2. The CDR3 runs to 13 residues. Trimming cost V 1 base and J 15 bases; bases outside gene matches: 8. Germline V gives CDR1 MNHNS, CDR2 SASEGT. The CDR3 nucleotides read TGTGCCAGCAGTGAAGAATGGGGGGGTCTCGTGTTTTTT. It encodes CASSEEWGGLVFF.

The rearrangement links TRBV2 to TRBJ2-1; TRBD2 matches 9 bases. CDR3 length: 15 amino acids. From germline, CDR1 is SNHLY and CDR2 FYNNEI. Unmatched junction bases numbered 6, after V lost 0 bases and J lost 9 bases. CDR3 amino acids: CASSEAAGGPGEQFF. CDR3 DNA: TGTGCCAGCAGTGAAGCGGCGGGGGGGCCCGGTGAGCAGTTCTTC.

The J gene is TRBJ2-1, the V gene TRBV7-6; the match to TRBD2 covers 11 bases. Germline-derived CDR1 and CDR2 are SGHVS and FNYEAQ. The CDR3 totals 19 residues. With 5 bases clipped from V and 3 bases from J, the junction kept 15 bases outside the gene matches. CDR3 residues: CASSHSRFVGLAGYNEQFF. The CDR3 region has the DNA TGTGCCAGCAGCCATAGCCGTTTTGTCGGACTAGCGGGCTACAATGAGCAGTTCTTC.

This clone turned up a few times. The chain uses TRBV21-1 and TRBJ1-4. TRBV21-1 has pseudogene status. The length of the CDR3 is 20 residues. The CDR3 spells CASSKALFGSRSSLDEKLFF. The CDR3 region has the DNA TGTGCCAGCAGCAAAGCGCTTTTTGGGTCCCGAAGCTCTTTAGATGAAAAACTGTTTTTT.

This clone was detected only once. J is TRBJ1-2 and V is TRBV7-2; 7 bases match TRBD1. V lost 1 base to trimming and J lost 5 bases; unmatched junction nucleotides: 7. Per the germline V gene, CDR1 is SGHTA and CDR2 is FQGNSA. The CDR3 contains 15 residues. Here the CDR3 DNA reads TGTGCCAGCAGCTTAGGGGACAGTACGCGTTATGGCTACACCTTC. Protein: CASSLGDSTRYGYTF.

This clone was observed a few times. The gene calls are TRBV6-1 and TRBJ2-3; 8 bases match TRBD1. The CDR3 covers 15 residues. Germline CDR1 and CDR2: MNHNS and SASEGT. V dropped 0 bases and J dropped 6; count of bases not matched to a gene: 5. CDR3 sequence (DNA): TGTGCCAGCAGTGAAGCGCTACAGGGGGACGATACGCAGTATTTT. This gives the protein CASSEALQGDDTQYF.

The chain combines TRBV5-5 with TRBJ1-4; D possibly corresponds to TRBD1 (5 bases). V dropped 2 bases and J dropped 4 bases, with 15 bases sitting between them. The CDR3 is 16 amino acids. Germline assignment: CDR1 SGHKS and CDR2 YYEKEE (reference sequence). The CDR3 region has the DNA TGTGCCAGCAGCTTTTTGCGGGGCGAAAGTAATGAAAAACTGTTTTTT. Translation: CASSFLRGESNEKLFF. Combining the CDR3 with reference TRBV5-5 and TRBJ1-4 gives the whole variable domain DAGVTQSPTHLIKTRGQQVTLRCSPISGHKSVSWYQQVLGQGPQFIFQYYEKEERGRGNFPDRFSARQFPNYSSELNVNALLLGDSALYLCASSFLRGESNEKLFFGSGTQLSVL.

V gene TRBV10-3 combines with J gene TRBJ2-7; D ambiguous. This CDR3 has 12 residues. Germline CDR1 ENHRY, CDR2 SYGVKD. Trimming left V 7 bases short and J 4 bases short, with 11 bases between. The CDR3 nucleotides read TGTGCCATCACCGGGTCTAGTTACGAGCAGTACTTC. It codes for CAITGSSYEQYF.

The gene calls are TRBV2 and TRBJ2-4; 8 nucleotides align to TRBD2. The CDR3 sequence is 13 residues long. The germline V gene has CDR1 SNHLY and CDR2 FYNNEI. V lost 4 bases and J lost 9; bases outside the gene matches: 5. The CDR3 reads CASSVAGGGIQYF. The CDR3 DNA sequence: TGTGCCAGCAGTGTCGCGGGGGGTGGCATTCAGTACTTC.

CDR3 coding DNA: TGTGCCAGCAGAGTAACTAGCACCTCCTACGAGCAGTACTTC. Translated, it gives CASRVTSTSYEQYF. The chain uses TRBV6-5 and TRBJ2-7; TRBD2 might be the D (6 bases). V gave up 6 bases and J gave up 0 bases, with 12 bases separating them. Per the germline V gene, CDR1 is MNHEY and CDR2 is SVGAGI. This CDR3 spans 14 amino acids.

The genes are TRBV6-4 and TRBJ2-6; D is uncertain. The germline V and J ends were trimmed by 0 bases and 0 bases, with 3 bases remaining between them. The CDR3 extends over 15 amino acids. The germline gives CDR1 MRHNA, CDR2 SNTAGT. The CDR3 loop is CASSDSHSGANVLTF. In nucleotides, the CDR3 is TGTGCCAGCAGTGACTCACACTCTGGGGCCAACGTCCTGACTTTC.

The chain uses TRBV25-1 and TRBJ1-2; D perhaps matches TRBD1 (5 bases). This CDR3 is 16 amino acids long. Germline assignment: CDR1 MGHDK and CDR2 SYGVNS. V was clipped by 0 bases and J by 4 bases, with 15 bases between them. CDR3 DNA sequence: TGTGCCAGCAGTGAATATTTAGGCGGACACCCCTATGGCTACACCTTC. As protein: CASSEYLGGHPYGYTF.

The rearrangement joins TRBV5-1 to TRBJ1-2; 7 bases fit TRBD1. The junction had 2 bases not matched to a gene; V was cut back by 4 bases and J by 2 bases. From germline, CDR1 is SGHRS and CDR2 YFSETQ. There are 13 residues in the CDR3. CDR3 sequence reads: CASSPQGNYGYTF. CDR3 DNA sequence: TGCGCCAGCAGCCCACAGGGGAACTATGGCTACACCTTC.

The chain is built from TRBV3-1 (or the pseudogene TRBV3-2) and TRBJ2-5; the D is unclear. Germline V gene lookup returns CDR1 LGHDT and CDR2 YNNKEL (reference sequence). Between the trimmed V and J ends, which lost 1 base and 5 bases, there was a span of 17 bases. The CDR3 contains 16 residues. The CDR3 region is CASSQAAFNRRETQYF. Here the CDR3 DNA reads TGTGCCAGCAGCCAAGCGGCCTTCAATAGGCGCGAGACCCAGTACTTC.